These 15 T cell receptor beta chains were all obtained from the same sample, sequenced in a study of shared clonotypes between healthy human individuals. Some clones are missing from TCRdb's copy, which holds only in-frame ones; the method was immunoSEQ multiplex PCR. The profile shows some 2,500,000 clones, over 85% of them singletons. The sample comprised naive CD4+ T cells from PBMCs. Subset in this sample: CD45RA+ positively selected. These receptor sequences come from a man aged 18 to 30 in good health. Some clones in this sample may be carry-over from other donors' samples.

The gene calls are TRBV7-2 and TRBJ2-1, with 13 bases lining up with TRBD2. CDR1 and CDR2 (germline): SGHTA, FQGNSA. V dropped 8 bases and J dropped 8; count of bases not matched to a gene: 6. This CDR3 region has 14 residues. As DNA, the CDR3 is TGTGCCAGCTCCGGACTAGCGGGAGTGGATGAGCAGTTCTTC. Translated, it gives CASSGLAGVDEQFF.

The CDR3 DNA reads as TGTGCCAGCAGCGTTCTTGGAAGCTTATACGAGCAGTACTTC. As protein: CASSVLGSLYEQYF. The chain couples TRBV28 to TRBJ2-7; no definite D call. The V end lost 6 bases, the J end lost 4 bases, and 16 bases lay between the germline ends. Germline V gene sequence: CDR1 MDHEN, CDR2 SYDVKM. The CDR3 length is 14 residues.

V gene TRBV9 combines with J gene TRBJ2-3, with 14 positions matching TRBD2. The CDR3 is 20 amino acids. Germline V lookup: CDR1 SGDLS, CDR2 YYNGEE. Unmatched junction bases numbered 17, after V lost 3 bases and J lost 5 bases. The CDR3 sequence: CASSALTSGRARGKKDTQYF. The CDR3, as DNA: TGTGCCAGCAGCGCCCTGACTAGCGGGAGGGCCCGGGGGAAAAAAGATACGCAGTATTTT.

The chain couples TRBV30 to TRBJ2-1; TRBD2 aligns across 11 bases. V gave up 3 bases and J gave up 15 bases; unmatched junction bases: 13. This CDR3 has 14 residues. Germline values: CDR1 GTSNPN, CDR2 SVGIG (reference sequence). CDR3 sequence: CAWRQTSGNPRGFF. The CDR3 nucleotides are TGTGCCTGGAGGCAGACTAGCGGGAACCCCCGAGGGTTCTTC.

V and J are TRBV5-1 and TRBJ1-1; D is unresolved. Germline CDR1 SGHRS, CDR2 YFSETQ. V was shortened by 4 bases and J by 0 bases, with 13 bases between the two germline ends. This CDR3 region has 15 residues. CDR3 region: CASSPLTLLNTEAFF. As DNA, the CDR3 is TGCGCCAGCAGCCCGTTGACACTCTTGAACACTGAAGCTTTCTTT.

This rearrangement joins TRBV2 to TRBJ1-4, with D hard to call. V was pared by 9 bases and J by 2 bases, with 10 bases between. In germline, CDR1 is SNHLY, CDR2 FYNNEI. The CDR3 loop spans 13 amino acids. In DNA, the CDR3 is TGTGCCAGTTCCCGGAGGACTAATGAAAAACTGTTTTTT. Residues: CASSRRTNEKLFF.

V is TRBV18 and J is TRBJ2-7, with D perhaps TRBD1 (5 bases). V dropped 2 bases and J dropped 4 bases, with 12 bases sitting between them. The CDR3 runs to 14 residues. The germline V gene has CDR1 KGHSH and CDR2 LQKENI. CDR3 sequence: CASSPWTAGYEQYF. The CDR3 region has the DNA TGTGCCAGCTCACCATGGACGGCAGGGTACGAGCAGTACTTC. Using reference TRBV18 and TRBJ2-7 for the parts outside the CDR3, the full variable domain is NAGVMQNPRHLVRRRGQEARLRCSPMKGHSHVYWYRQLPEEGLKFMVYLQKENIIDESGMPKERFSAEFPKEGPSILRIQQVVRGDSAAYFCASSPWTAGYEQYFGPGTRLTVT.

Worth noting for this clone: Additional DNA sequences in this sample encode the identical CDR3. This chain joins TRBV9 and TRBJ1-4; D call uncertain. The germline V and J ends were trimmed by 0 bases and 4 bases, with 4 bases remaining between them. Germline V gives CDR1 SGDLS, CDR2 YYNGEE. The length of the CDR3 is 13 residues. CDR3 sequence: CASSVDSNEKLFF. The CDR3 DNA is TGTGCCAGCAGCGTAGATAGTAATGAAAAACTGTTTTTT.

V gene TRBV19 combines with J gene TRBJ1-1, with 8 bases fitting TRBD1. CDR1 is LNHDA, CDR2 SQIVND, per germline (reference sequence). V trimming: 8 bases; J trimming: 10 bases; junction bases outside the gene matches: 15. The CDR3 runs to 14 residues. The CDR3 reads CASVVNRGALGAFF. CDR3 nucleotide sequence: TGTGCCAGTGTGGTAAACAGGGGGGCCTTAGGAGCTTTCTTT.

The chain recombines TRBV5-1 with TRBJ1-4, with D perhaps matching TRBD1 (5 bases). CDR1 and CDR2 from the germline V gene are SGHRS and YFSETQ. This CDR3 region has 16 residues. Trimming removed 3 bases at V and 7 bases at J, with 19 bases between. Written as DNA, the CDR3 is TGCGCCAGCAGCTACGGTCCCGGGACTATGAGTGAAAAACTGTTTTTT. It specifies CASSYGPGTMSEKLFF.

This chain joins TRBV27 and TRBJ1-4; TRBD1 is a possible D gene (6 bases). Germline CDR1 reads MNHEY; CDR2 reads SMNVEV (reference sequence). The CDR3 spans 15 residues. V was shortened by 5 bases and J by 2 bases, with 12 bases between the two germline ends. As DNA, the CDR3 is TGTGCCAGCAGTCCACAGGGTGTGACTAATGAAAAACTGTTTTTT. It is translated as CASSPQGVTNEKLFF.

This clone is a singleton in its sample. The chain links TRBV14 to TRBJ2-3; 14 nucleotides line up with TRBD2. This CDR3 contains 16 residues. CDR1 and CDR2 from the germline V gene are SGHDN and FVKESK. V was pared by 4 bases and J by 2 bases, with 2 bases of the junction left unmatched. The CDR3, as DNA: TGTGCCAGCAGCCCGACTAGCGGGAGGGTCACAGATACGCAGTATTTT. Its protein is CASSPTSGRVTDTQYF.

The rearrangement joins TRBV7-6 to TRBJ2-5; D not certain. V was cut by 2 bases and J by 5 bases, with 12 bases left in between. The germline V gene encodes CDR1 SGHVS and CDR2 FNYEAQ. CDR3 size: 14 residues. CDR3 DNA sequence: TGTGCCAGCAGCTTACTGGCCCTCAGGGAGACCCAGTACTTC. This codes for CASSLLALRETQYF.

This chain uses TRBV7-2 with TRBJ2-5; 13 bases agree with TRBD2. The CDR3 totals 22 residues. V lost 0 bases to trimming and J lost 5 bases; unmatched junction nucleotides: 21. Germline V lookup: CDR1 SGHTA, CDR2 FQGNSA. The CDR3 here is CASSLAPSYWTSGRPRRETQYF. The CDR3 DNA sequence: TGTGCCAGCAGCTTAGCGCCTTCCTATTGGACTAGCGGGAGACCCCGGAGGGAGACCCAGTACTTC.

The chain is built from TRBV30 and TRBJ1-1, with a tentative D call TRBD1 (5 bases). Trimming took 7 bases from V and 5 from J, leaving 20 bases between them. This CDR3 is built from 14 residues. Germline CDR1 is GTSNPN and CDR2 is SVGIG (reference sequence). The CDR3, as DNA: TGTGCCTCCTCGGACGGGGGTTCAGAGACTGAAGCTTTCTTT. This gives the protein CASSDGGSETEAFF.